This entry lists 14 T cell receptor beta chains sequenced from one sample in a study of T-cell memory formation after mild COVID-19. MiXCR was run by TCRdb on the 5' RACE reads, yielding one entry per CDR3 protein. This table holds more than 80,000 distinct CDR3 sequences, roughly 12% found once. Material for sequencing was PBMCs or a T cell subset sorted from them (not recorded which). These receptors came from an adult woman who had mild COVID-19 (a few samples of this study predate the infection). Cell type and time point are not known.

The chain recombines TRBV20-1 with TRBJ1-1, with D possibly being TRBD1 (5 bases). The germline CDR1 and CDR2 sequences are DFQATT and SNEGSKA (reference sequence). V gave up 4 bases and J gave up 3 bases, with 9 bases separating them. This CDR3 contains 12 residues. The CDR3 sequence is CSAIQGYTEAFF. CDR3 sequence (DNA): TGCAGTGCTATCCAGGGCTACACTGAAGCTTTCTTT.

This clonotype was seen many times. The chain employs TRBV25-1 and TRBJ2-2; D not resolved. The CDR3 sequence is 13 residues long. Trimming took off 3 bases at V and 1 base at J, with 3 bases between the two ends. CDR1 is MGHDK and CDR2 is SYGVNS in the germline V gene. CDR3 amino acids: CASSDRNTGELFF. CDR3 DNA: TGTGCCAGCAGTGACAGGAACACCGGGGAGCTGTTTTTT.

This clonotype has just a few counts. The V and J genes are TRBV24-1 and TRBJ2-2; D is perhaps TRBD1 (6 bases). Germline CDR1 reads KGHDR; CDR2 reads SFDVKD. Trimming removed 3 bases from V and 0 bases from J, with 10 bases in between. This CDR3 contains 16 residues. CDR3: CATSDPDSPNTGELFF. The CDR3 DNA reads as TGTGCCACCAGTGATCCGGACAGCCCGAACACCGGGGAGCTGTTTTTT.

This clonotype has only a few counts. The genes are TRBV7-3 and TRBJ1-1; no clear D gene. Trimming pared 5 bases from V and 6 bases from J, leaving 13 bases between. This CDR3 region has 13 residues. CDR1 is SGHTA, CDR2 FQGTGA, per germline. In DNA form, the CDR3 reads TGTGCCAGCAGCCCCAGTGGTGGTTCTGAAGCTTTCTTT. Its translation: CASSPSGGSEAFF.

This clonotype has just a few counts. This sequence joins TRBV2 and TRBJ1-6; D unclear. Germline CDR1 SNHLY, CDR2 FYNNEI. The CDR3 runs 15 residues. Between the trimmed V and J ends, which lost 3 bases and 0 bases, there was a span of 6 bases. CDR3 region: CASSDKSSYNSPLHF. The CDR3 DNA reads TGTGCCAGCAGTGACAAGAGCTCCTATAATTCACCCCTCCACTTT.

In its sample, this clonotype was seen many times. CDR3 sequence (DNA): TGTGCCTGGAGTGTATATATGGGGTCGCCCTACGAGCAGTACTTC. Translated, it gives CAWSVYMGSPYEQYF. The chain is built from TRBV30 and TRBJ2-7; unclear D gene. CDR1 GTSNPN and CDR2 SVGIG come from the germline V gene (reference sequence). Trimming removed 0 bases at V and 2 bases at J, with 14 bases between. The CDR3 runs to 15 residues.

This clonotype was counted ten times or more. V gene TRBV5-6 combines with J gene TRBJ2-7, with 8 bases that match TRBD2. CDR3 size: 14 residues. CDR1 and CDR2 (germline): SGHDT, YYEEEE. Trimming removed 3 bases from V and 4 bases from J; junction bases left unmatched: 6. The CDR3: CASSSLAGIYEQYF. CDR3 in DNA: TGTGCCAGCAGCTCCTTAGCGGGAATATACGAGCAGTACTTC.

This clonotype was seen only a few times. CDR3 in DNA: TGCGCCAGCAGCCAAGACTCCCAGGGGAACATTCAGTACTTC. Protein product: CASSQDSQGNIQYF. The V gene is TRBV4-1, the J gene TRBJ2-4, with D maybe TRBD1 (6 bases). Trimming took off 0 bases at V and 7 bases at J, with 10 bases between the two ends. CDR3 length: 14 amino acids. Looked up from germline, CDR1 is MGHRA and CDR2 is YSYEKL.

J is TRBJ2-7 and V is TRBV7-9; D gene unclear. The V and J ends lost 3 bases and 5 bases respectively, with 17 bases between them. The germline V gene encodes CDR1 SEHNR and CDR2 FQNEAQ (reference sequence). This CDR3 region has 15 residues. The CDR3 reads CASSFQDGVPDEQYF. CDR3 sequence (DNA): TGTGCCAGCAGCTTCCAGGACGGCGTACCCGACGAGCAGTACTTC.

CDR3 sequence reads: CASSQETSGFQETQYF. In nucleotides, the CDR3 is TGCGCCAGCAGCCAAGAAACTAGCGGGTTCCAAGAGACCCAGTACTTC. The rearrangement links TRBV4-3 to TRBJ2-5; the match to TRBD2 covers 9 bases. CDR3 length equals 16 residues. Germline V CDR1 and CDR2: LGHNA, YSLEER. With V trimmed by 0 bases and J by 1 base, 3 bases remained unmatched.

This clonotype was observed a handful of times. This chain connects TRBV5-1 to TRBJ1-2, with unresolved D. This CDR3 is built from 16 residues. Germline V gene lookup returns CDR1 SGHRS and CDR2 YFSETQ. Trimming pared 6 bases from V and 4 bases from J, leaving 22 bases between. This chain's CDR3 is CASTEDGFRSIYGYTF. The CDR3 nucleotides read TGCGCCAGCACCGAGGACGGCTTCAGATCTATCTATGGCTACACCTTC.

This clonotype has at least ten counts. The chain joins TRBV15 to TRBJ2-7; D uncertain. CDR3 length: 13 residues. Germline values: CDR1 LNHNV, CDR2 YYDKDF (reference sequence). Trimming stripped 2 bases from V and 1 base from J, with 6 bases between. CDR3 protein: CATSRSVSYEQYF. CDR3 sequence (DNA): TGTGCCACCAGCAGATCGGTGTCCTACGAGCAGTACTTC.

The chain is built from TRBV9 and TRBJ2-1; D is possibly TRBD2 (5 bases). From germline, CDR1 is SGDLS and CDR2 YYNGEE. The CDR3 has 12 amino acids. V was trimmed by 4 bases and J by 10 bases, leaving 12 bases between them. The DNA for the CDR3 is TGTGCCAGCAGCCCGGGCCGGGAAGAGCAGTTCTTC. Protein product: CASSPGREEQFF.

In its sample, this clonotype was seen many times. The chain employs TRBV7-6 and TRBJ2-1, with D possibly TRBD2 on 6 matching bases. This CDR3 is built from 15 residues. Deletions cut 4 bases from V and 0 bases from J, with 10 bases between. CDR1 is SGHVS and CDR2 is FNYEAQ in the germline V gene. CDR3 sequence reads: CASSSTSVSYNEQFF. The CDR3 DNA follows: TGTGCCAGCAGCTCGACTAGTGTCTCCTACAATGAGCAGTTCTTC.